This T cell receptor beta chain was captured by sequencing in a study of blood T cell repertoires in COVID-19. The wider study: Acute and convalescent COVID-19 samples came from the United States, Italy and Spain. The cDNA or gDNA used as material had been derived from T cells, B-cell-depleted T cells, or PBMCs.

Germline V gene sequence: CDR1 SGHRS, CDR2 YFSETQ. The CDR3 consists of 15 residues. The V gene lost 1 base and the J gene lost 0 bases, with 11 bases spanning the gap. Authors' data handling: Reference gene primer amplification gave estimated nucleated cell counts. Clones were read by immunoSEQ multiplex PCR, and TCRdb kept only the in-frame ones, dropping some. V, J and clone size were drawn from that table, and D and trimming were deduced from the DNA. The sample records over 30,000 clones, roughly 86% being singletons. This TCR was recovered from an elderly man with active or convalescent COVID-19. The sequenced material came from peripheral blood. V gene TRBV5-1 combines with J gene TRBJ2-7; maybe TRBD2 (6 bases). The CDR3 nucleotides are TGCGCCAGCAGCTTGAGGCAGACTAGCTCCTACGAGCAGTACTTC. Its translation: CASSLRQTSSYEQYF.